Shown below are 24 T cell receptor beta chains from a single sample sequenced in a study of T cell clonality in common variable immunodeficiency. Repertoires were generated with immunoSEQ multiplex PCR, while TCRdb's copy carries only in-frame clones and drops some. This set yields tens of thousands of clones and no singletons; the top ten hold roughly 3.4%. The sample consisted of peripheral blood mononuclear cells. The receptors were gathered from a person aged 18 to 75 in good health.

This clone was counted only a few times. Sequencing ends 3 residues short of the CDR3 end; the germline J gene provides the rest. The V call is TRBV7-9, the J call TRBJ2-4; D gene ambiguous. CDR3 length: 13 amino acids. Germline CDR1 SEHNR, CDR2 FQNEAQ (reference sequence). CDR3 amino acids: CASSPQTSAGQYF. Partial CDR3 DNA: TGTGCCAGCAGCCCACAAACCAGTGCTGGT.

This clone was seen ten or more times. The read comes to an end 3 residues before the CDR3 does, leaving the germline J gene to fill in the end. This rearrangement joins TRBV28 to TRBJ1-4, with 8 bases lining up with TRBD1. J gave up 7 bases and V 10 bases, and 8 bases lay outside the gene matches. CDR1 and CDR2 (germline): MDHEN, SYDVKM. The CDR3 length is 13 residues. CDR3 bases read: TGTGCCACCCTAGGACAGGGAAGTGAAAAA. Translated, it gives CATLGQGSEK. The whole CDR3 reads CATLGQGSEKLFF.

This clone was seen ten or more times. The sequence runs out 3 residues before the end of the CDR3; the remainder is reconstructed from the germline J gene. This chain joins TRBV29-1 and TRBJ2-1, with D perhaps TRBD1 (6 bases). The CDR3 runs 17 residues. V shed 6 bases and J shed 0 bases, with 21 bases lying between them. Germline V lookup: CDR1 SQVTM, CDR2 ANQGSEA. CDR3 residues: CSVRGVTGLSSYNEQFF. CDR3 DNA, as far as it was read: TGCAGCGTAAGAGGGGTAACAGGGTTGAGCTCCTACAATGAG.

This clone was detected ten times or more. The CDR3 end falls 3 residues outside the read, so it is completed with the germline J gene. This rearrangement joins TRBV18 to TRBJ2-3; D is ambiguous. The CDR3 runs to 11 residues. Germline CDR1 KGHSH, CDR2 LQKENI. The CDR3 spells CASSARETQYF. The CDR3 DNA, read in part, is TGTGCCAGCTCCGCACGCGAGACG.

This clone occurred many times. The observed sequence ends 3 residues before the CDR3 terminus, with the missing tail filled in from the germline J gene. This chain links TRBV5-1 with TRBJ2-7; TRBD2 matches 10 bases. The V segment lost 1 base and the J segment 6 bases; nucleotides outside the gene matches: 10. Germline lookup yields CDR1 SGHRS and CDR2 YFSETQ. This CDR3 is built from 16 residues. The sequenced CDR3 bases are TGCGCCAGCAGCTTGACCGGGACTAGCGCAGCCTCCGAG. The encoded protein is CASSLTGTSAASE. The whole CDR3 is CASSLTGTSAASEQYF.

With regard to this clone: The DNA ends 3 residues before the CDR3 does, and the rest of the CDR3 is filled in from the germline J gene. The V and J genes are TRBV7-2 and TRBJ2-5; 12 bases agree with TRBD2. CDR3 length: 17 amino acids. J gave up 7 bases and V 0 bases, and 9 bases lay outside the gene matches. Germline lookup yields CDR1 SGHTA and CDR2 FQGNSA. Partial CDR3 DNA: TGTGCCAGCAGCTTAGCGAGACTAGCGGGGGTGTACGGGACC. It is translated as CASSLARLAGVYGT. In full, the CDR3 reads CASSLARLAGVYGTQYF.

At least ten counts were recorded for this clone. The CDR3 end lies 3 residues beyond the end of the read and is filled in from the germline J gene. This chain uses TRBV5-1 with TRBJ1-2; TRBD1 aligns across 8 bases. Germline V gene sequence: CDR1 SGHRS, CDR2 YFSETQ. V was clipped by 6 bases and J by 6 bases; unmatched bases: 13. CDR3 length equals 15 residues. This chain's CDR3 is CASKHMDRAIDGYTF. Incomplete CDR3 DNA: TGCGCCAGCAAGCATATGGACAGGGCGATCGATGGC.

This clone was observed many times. CDR3 region: CAWSPTGTTTYNEQFF. CDR3 bases read: TGTGCCTGGAGCCCCACCGGGACAACCACCTACAATGAG. V and J are TRBV30 and TRBJ2-1, with D perhaps matching TRBD1 (6 bases). The CDR3 is cut off 3 residues early in the read; its end comes from the germline J gene. Germline lookup yields CDR1 GTSNPN and CDR2 SVGIG (reference sequence). The CDR3 totals 16 residues. Trimming removed 3 bases from V and 2 bases from J, with 17 bases in between. Full variable domain (outside the CDR3, taken from reference TRBV30 and TRBJ2-1): SQTIHQWPATLVQPVGSPLSLECTVEGTSNPNLYWYRQAAGRGLQLLFYSVGIGQISSEVPQNLSASRPQDRQFILSSKKLLLSDSGFYLCAWSPTGTTTYNEQFFGPGTRLTVL.

Many counts were recorded for this clone. The read comes to an end 3 residues before the CDR3 does, leaving the germline J gene to fill in the end. The rearrangement links TRBV5-1 to TRBJ2-3; TRBD2 agrees at 9 bases. Germline V CDR1 and CDR2: SGHRS, YFSETQ. With V trimmed by 0 bases and J by 2 bases, 7 bases remained unmatched. This CDR3 is built from 17 residues. The CDR3 loop reads CASSLAGLAGFTDTQYF. The CDR3 DNA, read in part, is TGCGCCAGCAGCTTGGCCGGTCTAGCGGGGTTCACAGATACG. The full variable domain, with the rest looked up from reference TRBV5-1 and TRBJ2-3, is KAGVTQTPRYLIKTRGQQVTLSCSPISGHRSVSWYQQTPGQGLQFLFEYFSETQRNKGNFPGRFSGRQFSNSRSEMNVSTLELGDSALYLCASSLAGLAGFTDTQYFGPGTRLTVL.

Points on this clone: The CDR3 goes on 3 residues after the read ends, and that part is filled in from the germline J gene. The rearrangement joins TRBV18 to TRBJ1-2; 9 bases agree with TRBD1. Germline V gene data show CDR1 as KGHSH and CDR2 as LQKENI. This CDR3 region has 13 residues. The DNA read from the CDR3 is TGTGCCAGCTCACCAAGGACAGGGGAGGGC. Amino acid sequence: CASSPRTGEG. In full, the CDR3 is CASSPRTGEGYTF.

A few counts support this clone. The sequenced fragment ends 3 residues before the CDR3 boundary, so the rest is inferred from the germline J gene. The genes are TRBV11-3 and TRBJ2-7, with 11 bases aligning to TRBD1. This CDR3 has 15 amino acids. Germline V gives CDR1 SGHNT, CDR2 YENEEA. V dropped 5 bases and J dropped 0; count of bases not matched to a gene: 3. CDR3 residues: CASSPGQGASYEQYF. The covered CDR3 bases are TGTGCCAGCAGCCCCGGACAGGGGGCCTCCTACGAG.

This clone was observed many times. Read coverage stops 3 residues before the CDR3 terminus; the germline J gene supplies the remainder. This chain links TRBV18 with TRBJ1-1; 7 bases fit TRBD1. The CDR3 length is 15 residues. V gave up 1 base and J gave up 4 bases; unmatched junction bases: 6. The germline CDR1 and CDR2 sequences are KGHSH and LQKENI. The covered CDR3 bases are TGTGCCAGCTCACCACAGGGGGCGCTTAGCACTGAA. This encodes CASSPQGALSTE. The CDR3 in full is CASSPQGALSTEAFF.

As concerns this clone: The read gets to within 3 residues of the CDR3 end, and the germline J gene fills in the rest. The V call is TRBV20-1, the J call TRBJ2-7; 7 positions match TRBD1. The trim removed 3 bases at V and 3 bases at J, leaving 2 bases unmatched. Germline loops: CDR1 DFQATT, CDR2 SNEGSKA (reference sequence). The CDR3 loop spans 12 amino acids. This CDR3 reads CSARGTVYEQYF. The CDR3 DNA, read in part, is TGCAGTGCTAGGGGGACAGTCTACGAG.

In this sample, this clone turned up many times. Sequencing ends 3 residues short of the CDR3 end; the germline J gene provides the rest. The genes are TRBV19 and TRBJ2-7; TRBD2 might be the D (6 bases). The CDR3 sequence is 11 residues long. Trimming stripped 5 bases from V and 4 bases from J, with 6 bases between. Germline assignment: CDR1 LNHDA and CDR2 SQIVND (reference sequence). This CDR3 is CASSGGYEQYF. Partial CDR3 DNA: TGTGCCAGTAGTGGAGGGTACGAG. Filled out from reference TRBV19 and TRBJ2-7, the complete variable domain reads DGGITQSPKYLFRKEGQNVTLSCEQNLNHDAMYWYRQDPGQGLRLIYYSQIVNDFQKGDIAEGYSVSREKKESFPLTVTSAQKNPTAFYLCASSGGYEQYFGPGTRLTVT.

In its sample, this clone ranks as medium-sized. The missing CDR3 end, 3 residues past where the read stops, is filled in from the germline J gene. The same CDR3 can be traced to other DNA sequences in this sample. V usage is TRBV19 and J usage is TRBJ1-2; D perhaps matches TRBD1 (6 bases). Trimming left V 5 bases short and J 4 bases short, with 11 bases between. Germline values: CDR1 LNHDA, CDR2 SQIVND (reference sequence). This CDR3 comprises 13 residues. Incomplete CDR3 DNA: TGTGCCAGTAGTCCCTTGACAGGCTATGGC. This codes for CASSPLTGYG. From start to end, the CDR3 is CASSPLTGYGYTF.

This clone was found many times. The read comes to an end 3 residues before the CDR3 does, leaving the germline J gene to fill in the end. The V gene is TRBV20-1, the J gene TRBJ2-4; D assignment may be TRBD1 or TRBD2 (5 bases each). This CDR3 contains 12 residues. V shed 3 bases and J shed 9 bases, with 12 bases lying between them. Germline CDR1 and CDR2: DFQATT and SNEGSKA (reference sequence). The DNA read from the CDR3 is TGCAGTGCTAGTTTGGCGAGGGGCATT. This encodes CSASLARGI. Given in full, the CDR3 is CSASLARGIQYF.

Comment on this clone: The read gets to within 3 residues of the CDR3 end, and the germline J gene fills in the rest. This chain joins TRBV7-6 and TRBJ2-7; possibly TRBD2 for D (6 bases). V was shortened by 7 bases and J by 4 bases, with 23 bases between the two germline ends. The germline CDR1 and CDR2 sequences are SGHVS and FNYEAQ. The CDR3 has 16 amino acids. The part of the CDR3 DNA that was read is TGTGCCAGCATCCCGTCAACGGTGGCGGGAAGTTACGAG. Translating it yields CASIPSTVAGSYE. The whole CDR3 reads CASIPSTVAGSYEQYF.

This clone was counted many times. The DNA ends 3 residues before the CDR3 does, and the rest of the CDR3 is filled in from the germline J gene. The chain recombines TRBV5-1 with TRBJ1-2; TRBD1 matches 9 bases. After removal of 3 bases from V and 6 bases from J, the junction contained 3 bases not matched to a gene. Germline values: CDR1 SGHRS, CDR2 YFSETQ. The CDR3 is 13 amino acids. The sequenced part of the CDR3 DNA is TGCGCCAGCAGCTGGGACAGGGTCAATGGC. The encoded protein is CASSWDRVNG. The CDR3 reads in full as CASSWDRVNGYTF.

On this clone: The read ends 3 residues early relative to the CDR3; the germline J gene fills the gap. The chain is built from TRBV19 and TRBJ1-2, with D possibly being TRBD1 (6 bases). This CDR3 is 13 amino acids long. Germline V gives CDR1 LNHDA, CDR2 SQIVND (reference sequence). V shed 4 bases and J shed 3 bases, with 9 bases lying between them. CDR3 DNA, as far as it was read: TGTGCCAGTAGTACCAGGGGTGACTATGGC. Translated, it gives CASSTRGDYG. The entire CDR3 reads CASSTRGDYGYTF.

This clone has ten or more counts. The read falls 3 residues short of the CDR3 end, and the missing part is taken from the germline J gene. The chain recombines TRBV20-1 with TRBJ2-3; 8 bases map to TRBD2. The CDR3 sequence is 14 residues long. The germline V gene encodes CDR1 DFQATT and CDR2 SNEGSKA (reference sequence). Trimming at V came to 8 bases and at J to 2 bases, leaving 9 bases not matched to a gene. CDR3 sequence: CSPKGGGTTDTQYF. CDR3 DNA (partial): TGCAGTCCCAAAGGCGGGGGGACCACAGATACG.

This clone was picked up a small number of times. CDR3 bases read: TGTGCCAGCAGTGCCAGGAGTAACACTGAA. Amino acids: CASSARSNTE. The full CDR3 is CASSARSNTEAFF. The chain links TRBV6-1 to TRBJ1-1; D not resolved. The read ends 3 residues shy of where the CDR3 ends; the end is completed using the germline J gene. Per germline, CDR1 MNHNS and CDR2 SASEGT. The CDR3 is made up of 13 amino acids. The V end lost 4 bases, the J end lost 2 bases, and 8 bases lay between the germline ends.

In its sample, this clone was seen many times. The CDR3 end lies 3 residues beyond the end of the read and is filled in from the germline J gene. The rearrangement joins TRBV7-3 to TRBJ2-2; TRBD2 matches at 11 bases. The CDR3 length is 17 residues. The ends lost 5 bases at V and 4 bases at J; junction bases unmatched: 9. Germline V CDR1 and CDR2: SGHTA, FQGTGA. The CDR3 loop reads CASSPILAGGLTGELFF. The sequenced part of the CDR3 DNA is TGTGCCAGCAGCCCCATCCTAGCGGGAGGTCTCACCGGGGAG.

With regard to this clone: The CDR3 goes on 3 residues after the read ends, and that part is filled in from the germline J gene. V and J are TRBV19 and TRBJ2-2; tentatively, D is TRBD2 (6 bases). Trimming pared 3 bases from V and 1 base from J, leaving 9 bases between. This CDR3 has 15 amino acids. Per the germline V gene, CDR1 is LNHDA and CDR2 is SQIVND (reference sequence). The sequenced CDR3 bases are TGTGCCAGTAGTATGGCGGGGCTGAACACCGGGGAG. It translates to CASSMAGLNTGE. Given in full, the CDR3 is CASSMAGLNTGELFF.

Points on this clone: The sequenced fragment ends 3 residues before the CDR3 boundary, so the rest is inferred from the germline J gene. In the same sample, other DNA sequences code for this CDR3. The V call is TRBV19, the J call TRBJ1-1, with a weak D call TRBD1 (6 bases). V shed 5 bases and J shed 3 bases, with 34 bases lying between them. The CDR3 loop spans 21 amino acids. Germline values: CDR1 LNHDA, CDR2 SQIVND (reference sequence). Incomplete CDR3 DNA: TGTGCCAGTAGTCCTATTAACCCTTACGCACCTGGGGGGGCGCGGGACACTGAA. Protein sequence: CASSPINPYAPGGARDTE. The entire CDR3 sequence reads CASSPINPYAPGGARDTEAFF.